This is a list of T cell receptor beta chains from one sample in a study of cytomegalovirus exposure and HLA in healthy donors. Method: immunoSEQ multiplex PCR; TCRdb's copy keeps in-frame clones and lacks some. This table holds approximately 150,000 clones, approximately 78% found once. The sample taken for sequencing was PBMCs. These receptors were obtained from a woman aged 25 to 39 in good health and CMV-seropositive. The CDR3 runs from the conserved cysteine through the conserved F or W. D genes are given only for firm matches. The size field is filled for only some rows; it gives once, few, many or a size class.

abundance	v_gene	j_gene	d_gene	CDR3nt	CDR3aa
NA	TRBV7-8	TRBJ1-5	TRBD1	TGTGCCAGCAGCTTAAAATTCGACAGGACAGGGAGTACTTGGCCCCAGCATTTT	CASSLKFDRTGSTWPQHF
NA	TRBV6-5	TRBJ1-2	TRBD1	TGTGCCAGCGGTTACGGGACAGGGTTGTATGGCTACACCTTC	CASGYGTGLYGYTF
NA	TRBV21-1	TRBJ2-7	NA	TGTGCCAGCAGCAAAAGGGAGGGACTAGCGGGGGCCTCCTACGAGCAGTACTTC	CASSKREGLAGASYEQYF
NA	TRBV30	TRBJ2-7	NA	TGTGCCTGGAGTGTGTCAGCGGAACTAAACTCCTACGAGCAGTACTTC	CAWSVSAELNSYEQYF
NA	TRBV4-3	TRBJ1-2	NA	TGCGCCAGCGGGGGACATAGGAGCTATGGCTACACCTTC	CASGGHRSYGYTF
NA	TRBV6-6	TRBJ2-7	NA	TGTGCCAGCACCGCCGGAGGTAAATACGAGCAGTACTTC	CASTAGGKYEQYF
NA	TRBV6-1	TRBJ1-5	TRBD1	TGTGCCAGCCGACAGGGGGGAAATCAGCCCCAGCATTTT	CASRQGGNQPQHF
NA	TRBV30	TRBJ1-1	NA	TGTGCCTCTCGGCGAGGGAACACTGAAGCTTTCTTT	CASRRGNTEAFF
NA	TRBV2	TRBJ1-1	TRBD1	TGTGCCAGCACTGTTCAGGGGGGCACTGAAGCTTTCTTT	CASTVQGGTEAFF
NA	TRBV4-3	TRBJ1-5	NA	TGCGCCAGCAGCCAGGGCCGATATAGCAATCAGCCCCAGCATTTT	CASSQGRYSNQPQHF
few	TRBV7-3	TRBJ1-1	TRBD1	TGTGCCAGCAGCTTACTAGGACAGGGGAACTCTGAAGCTTTCTTT	CASSLLGQGNSEAFF
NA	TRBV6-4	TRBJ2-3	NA	TGTGCCAGCAGTGGCCCGACAGGTGCCACAGATACGCAGTATTTT	CASSGPTGATDTQYF
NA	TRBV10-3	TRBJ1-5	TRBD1	TGTGCCATCAGTACAGGGGGCGAAGATCAGCCCCAGCATTTT	CAISTGGEDQPQHF
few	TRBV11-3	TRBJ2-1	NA	TGTGCCAGCGGAGATAGCTCCTACAATGAGCAGTTCTTC	CASGDSSYNEQFF
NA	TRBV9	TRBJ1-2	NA	TGTGCCAGCAGCGTCGGACAGCTCTATGGCTACACCTTC	CASSVGQLYGYTF
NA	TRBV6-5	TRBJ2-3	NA	TGTGCCAGCAGTTACTCGGAGGAGGCAGATACGCAGTATTTT	CASSYSEEADTQYF
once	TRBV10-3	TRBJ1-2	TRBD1	TGTGCCACCGAAAGACAGGGCCTTGGCTACACCTTC	CATERQGLGYTF
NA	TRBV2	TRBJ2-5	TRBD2	TGTGCCAGCATCCCAAATGGGGGGGAGGGATCGGAGACCCAGTACTTC	CASIPNGGEGSETQYF
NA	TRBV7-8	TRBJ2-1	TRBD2	TGTGCCAGCAGCTTTGGACTAGCGGGGGGCCAATTAAATGAGCAGTTCTTC	CASSFGLAGGQLNEQFF
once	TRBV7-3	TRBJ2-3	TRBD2	TGTGCCAGCAGCTTAACGGCGGGAGCCACAGATACGCAGTATTTT	CASSLTAGATDTQYF
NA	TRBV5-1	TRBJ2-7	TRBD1	TGCGCCAGCAGCTGGGCGGGACAGGGGAACCACGAGCAGTACTTC	CASSWAGQGNHEQYF
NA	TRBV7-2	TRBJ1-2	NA	TGTGCCAGCAGCCTAGGTTTTAATGGCTACACCTTC	CASSLGFNGYTF
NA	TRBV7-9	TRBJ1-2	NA	TGTGCCAGCAGCTTGCAATGGGGCGCCGCCGGGTATGGCTACACCTTC	CASSLQWGAAGYGYTF
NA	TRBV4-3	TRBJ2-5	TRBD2	TGCGCCAGCAGCCAAGATGGCGGGAGGGGGGAGACCCAGTACTTC	CASSQDGGRGETQYF
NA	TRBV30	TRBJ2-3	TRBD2	TGTGCCTGGAGCCTTTTACGGGGGGGCCTGAATACGCAGTATTTT	CAWSLLRGGLNTQYF
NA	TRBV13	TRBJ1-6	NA	TGTGCCAGCAGCTTAGGTCCTTTTAATAATTCACCCCTCCACTTT	CASSLGPFNNSPLHF
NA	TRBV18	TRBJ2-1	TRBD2	TGTGCCAGCTCTCCCACTAGCGGGGGGGCTAGTGAGCAGTTCTTC	CASSPTSGGASEQFF
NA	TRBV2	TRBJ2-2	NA	TGTGCCAGCCTTACAGGCGGGGAGCTGTTTTTT	CASLTGGELFF
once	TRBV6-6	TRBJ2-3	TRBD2	TGTGCCAGCAGTCCCGGACTAGCGGGGGCAGATACGCAGTATTTT	CASSPGLAGADTQYF
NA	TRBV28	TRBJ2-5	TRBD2	TGTGCCAGCATCCGACGGCGGGGGGCGGGGGAGACCCAGTACTTC	CASIRRRGAGETQYF
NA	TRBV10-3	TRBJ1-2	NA	TGTGCCATCAGCCTGACACAGGAGCCCTATGGCTACACCTTC	CAISLTQEPYGYTF
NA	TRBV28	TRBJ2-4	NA	TGTGCCAGCAGTTTACCTGGCGGCGCAAACATTCAGTACTTC	CASSLPGGANIQYF
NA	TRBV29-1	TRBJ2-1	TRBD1	TGCAGCGTTGTGGGGGGGGACAGGGAGCACCCCCTCTTCTTTGATGAGCAGTTCTTC	CSVVGGDREHPLFFDEQFF
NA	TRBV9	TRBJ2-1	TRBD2	TGTGCCAGCAGCGGGACTGCCGGGACTAGCGGGTTTAATGAGCAGTTCTTC	CASSGTAGTSGFNEQFF
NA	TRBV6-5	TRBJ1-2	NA	TGTGCCAGCAGTTACTCTGGGGGGGGCGACTATGGCTACACCTTC	CASSYSGGGDYGYTF
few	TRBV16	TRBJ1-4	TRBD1	TGTGCCAGCAGCTCCACAGGGGCCGGAGGGGAAAAACTGTTTTTT	CASSSTGAGGEKLFF
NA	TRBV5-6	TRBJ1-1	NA	TGTGCCAGCAGGTCAGGGGTTTGGAACACTGAAGCTTTCTTT	CASRSGVWNTEAFF
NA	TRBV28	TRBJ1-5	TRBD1	TGTGCCAGCAGTCTGAGACAGGGAAGTTATCAGCCCCAGCATTTT	CASSLRQGSYQPQHF
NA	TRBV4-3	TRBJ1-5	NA	TGCGCCAGCAGCCAAGAGTTCGGAGGGTCTCGCAATCAGCCCCAGCATTTT	CASSQEFGGSRNQPQHF
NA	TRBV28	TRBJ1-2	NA	TGTGCCAGCAGTTTGGGGCAGGGGAAGAATGGCTACACCTTC	CASSLGQGKNGYTF
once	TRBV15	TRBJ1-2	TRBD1	TGTGCCACCAGCAGAGATGGGGCAGGGGGCTTTAACTATGGCTACACCTTC	CATSRDGAGGFNYGYTF